The 21 T cell receptor beta chains given below trace back to one sample, sequenced in a study of PD-L1 blockade in urothelial cancer. Assay used: immunoSEQ multiplex PCR; TCRdb lists only in-frame clones, some missing. The sample has about 71,000 clones; roughly 91% are singletons. The sequenced sample was PBMCs, obtained around atezolizumab (anti-PD-L1) treatment. The source of these receptors is a man in his sixties with urothelial cancer.

The gene calls are TRBV5-6 and TRBJ2-1, with no clear D. The CDR3 consists of 14 residues. Trimming removed 2 bases from V and 4 bases from J, with 10 bases in between. CDR1 is SGHDT, CDR2 YYEEEE, per germline. CDR3 sequence reads: CASSFGSVYNEQFF. For the CDR3, the DNA is TGTGCCAGCAGCTTCGGGTCAGTTTACAATGAGCAGTTCTTC. Full variable domain (outside the CDR3, taken from reference TRBV5-6 and TRBJ2-1): DAGVTQSPTHLIKTRGQQVTLRCSPKSGHDTVSWYQQALGQGPQFIFQYYEEEERQRGNFPDRFSGHQFPNYSSELNVNALLLGDSALYLCASSFGSVYNEQFFGPGTRLTVL.

The chain is built from TRBV29-1 and TRBJ2-5; 11 bases fit TRBD1. The CDR3 has 13 residues. The V segment lost 7 bases and the J segment 10 bases; nucleotides outside the gene matches: 11. Looked up from germline, CDR1 is SQVTM and CDR2 is ANQGSEA. The CDR3 is CSAEAGTGGYQYF. The DNA of the CDR3 is TGCAGCGCTGAGGCAGGGACAGGGGGGTACCAGTACTTC.

V and J are TRBV5-8 and TRBJ2-3, with a weak D call TRBD1 (6 bases). The CDR3 is made up of 15 amino acids. Trimming removed 4 bases at V and 0 bases at J, with 12 bases between. Germline lookup yields CDR1 SGHTS and CDR2 YDEGEE. Here the CDR3 reads CASSPGTLSTDTQYF. For the CDR3, the DNA is TGTGCCAGCAGCCCCGGGACACTGAGCACAGATACGCAGTATTTT.

The chain is built from TRBV30 and TRBJ1-5; no firm D call. This CDR3 spans 13 amino acids. V shed 2 bases and J shed 7 bases, with 12 bases lying between them. The germline V gene has CDR1 GTSNPN and CDR2 SVGIG (reference sequence). The CDR3 protein is CAWSPGLEQPQHF. CDR3 in DNA: TGTGCCTGGAGTCCGGGGTTAGAGCAGCCCCAGCATTTT.

This chain joins TRBV5-1 and TRBJ1-1; D unresolved. CDR3 length: 16 amino acids. V lost 0 bases and J 4 bases, leaving 16 bases between the germline ends. CDR1 is SGHRS, CDR2 YFSETQ, per germline. CDR3 protein: CASSLDPLGSSTEAFF. The CDR3 nucleotides read TGCGCCAGCAGCTTGGATCCACTCGGGTCTAGCACTGAAGCTTTCTTT.

In its sample, this clone was seen once. The chain is built from TRBV5-8 and TRBJ2-5; tentative D call: TRBD1 (5 bases). Trimming took off 0 bases at V and 14 bases at J, with 11 bases between the two ends. Looked up from germline, CDR1 is SGHTS and CDR2 is YDEGEE. The CDR3 is 11 amino acids. The CDR3 sequence is CASSLVTATYF. CDR3 in DNA: TGTGCCAGCAGCTTGGTGACAGCTACTTACTTC.

V usage is TRBV28 and J usage is TRBJ1-2; a weak D match, TRBD1 (6 bases). Germline V gene lookup returns CDR1 MDHEN and CDR2 SYDVKM. CDR3 length equals 16 residues. Between the trimmed V and J ends, which lost 4 bases and 3 bases, there was a span of 18 bases. CDR3 in amino acids: CASSSLYLTGYYGYTF. The CDR3 region has the DNA TGTGCCAGCAGTTCCTTATACTTGACAGGCTACTATGGCTACACCTTC.

This chain uses TRBV7-6 with TRBJ2-3; 7 positions match TRBD2. Trimming removed 3 bases from V and 2 bases from J; junction bases left unmatched: 11. The CDR3 spans 17 residues. The V gene's germline CDR1 is SGHVS and CDR2 FNYEAQ. The CDR3 nucleotides are TGTGCCAGCAGCTTGCCCCCCTCAGGGACTACCACAGATACGCAGTATTTT. Encoded protein: CASSLPPSGTTTDTQYF.

The chain carries TRBV6-6 and TRBJ1-2; maybe TRBD1 (6 bases). Germline V gene data show CDR1 as MNHNY and CDR2 as SVGAGI (reference sequence). The CDR3 loop spans 15 amino acids. Trimming took 6 bases from V and 1 from J, leaving 15 bases between them. CDR3 amino acids: CASSLQPGHNYGYTF. CDR3 DNA sequence: TGTGCCAGCAGCTTACAACCGGGACATAACTATGGCTACACCTTC.

This sequence joins TRBV7-6 and TRBJ2-7; weak D call: TRBD2 (5 bases). Germline lookup yields CDR1 SGHVS and CDR2 FNYEAQ. This CDR3 is built from 12 residues. Trimming pared 4 bases from V and 6 bases from J, leaving 10 bases between. The CDR3 reads CASSSFEGEQYF. CDR3 bases: TGTGCCAGCAGCTCGTTTGAGGGCGAGCAGTACTTC.

The V and J genes are TRBV11-3 and TRBJ2-7, with D possibly TRBD1 on 5 matching bases. This CDR3 is built from 15 residues. Germline assignment: CDR1 SGHNT and CDR2 YENEEA. Between the trimmed V and J ends, which lost 1 base and 4 bases, there was a span of 14 bases. Written as DNA, the CDR3 is TGTGCCAGCAGCTTAGTTCGCCAGGGTCCTTACGAGCAGTACTTC. Translated: CASSLVRQGPYEQYF.

CDR3 amino acids: CASSQLAGGRYEQYF. CDR3 bases: TGTGCCAGCAGCCAACTAGCGGGGGGCCGCTACGAGCAGTACTTC. The chain carries TRBV4-2 and TRBJ2-7, with 11 bases matching TRBD2. Trimming cost V 2 bases and J 3 bases; bases outside gene matches: 3. Germline V lookup: CDR1 LGHNA, CDR2 YNFKEQ. There are 15 residues in the CDR3.

The chain carries TRBV12-2 and TRBJ2-1; TRBD1, the table's D call, was not compared with the DNA. TRBV12-2 is a listed pseudogene. The CDR3 is 15 amino acids. CDR3 amino acids: CASRSRGNNYNEQFF. The CDR3 coding sequence is TGTGCAAGTCGCTCCAGGGGGAACAACTACAATGAGCAGTTCTTC.

CDR3 sequence reads: CASTSEPLNYGYTF. The CDR3, as DNA: TGTGCCAGCACCAGCGAACCGCTAAACTATGGCTACACCTTC. The chain joins TRBV28 to TRBJ1-2; no reliable D call. This CDR3 has 14 amino acids. Germline CDR1 and CDR2: MDHEN and SYDVKM. Trimming stripped 7 bases from V and 2 bases from J, with 14 bases between.

This sequence joins TRBV5-1 and TRBJ2-7; possibly TRBD1 for D (6 bases). Germline assignment: CDR1 SGHRS and CDR2 YFSETQ. The CDR3 has 14 amino acids. Trimming took 2 bases from V and 0 from J, leaving 9 bases between them. The CDR3 DNA reads as TGCGCCAGCAGCTTAACAGGGAGCTCCTACGAGCAGTACTTC. Translated: CASSLTGSSYEQYF.

This sequence joins TRBV5-8 and TRBJ2-3; TRBD2 aligns across 16 bases. Looked up from germline, CDR1 is SGHTS and CDR2 is YDEGEE. CDR3 size: 18 residues. With 2 bases clipped from V and 0 bases from J, the junction kept 3 bases outside the gene matches. This chain's CDR3 is CASSFPGLAGGSTDTQYF. The CDR3 nucleotides read TGTGCCAGCAGCTTTCCGGGACTAGCGGGAGGGAGCACAGATACGCAGTATTTT.

This chain joins TRBV2 and TRBJ2-2; 14 positions match TRBD2. Germline values: CDR1 SNHLY, CDR2 FYNNEI. This CDR3 has 15 amino acids. Trimming took 8 bases from V and 1 from J; bases not matched to a gene: 0. CDR3: CASGTSGGNTGELFF. CDR3 nucleotide sequence: TGTGCCAGCGGGACTAGCGGGGGGAACACCGGGGAGCTGTTTTTT.

The V and J genes are TRBV10-2 and TRBJ2-7; D remains unclear. The CDR3 consists of 11 residues. The germline V gene has CDR1 WSHSY and CDR2 SAAADI. Trimming stripped 7 bases from V and 2 bases from J, with 6 bases between. The CDR3 bases are TGCGCCAGCACAACAGCCTACGAGCAGTACTTC. Its protein is CASTTAYEQYF.

This clone showed up just a few times. CDR3 in DNA: TGTGCCAGCAGTTCCGGACAGGGGGCGCTTCAGGAAGCTTTCTTT. Amino acid sequence: CASSSGQGALQEAFF. V and J are TRBV2 and TRBJ1-1; 11 bases match TRBD1. The germline CDR1 and CDR2 sequences are SNHLY and FYNNEI. The CDR3 length is 15 residues. The V segment lost 5 bases and the J segment 8 bases; nucleotides outside the gene matches: 10.

The V call is TRBV28, the J call TRBJ1-1, with 12 nucleotides matching TRBD1. V shed 8 bases and J 4 bases; nucleotides not matched to a gene: 8. CDR1 and CDR2 from the germline V gene are MDHEN and SYDVKM. The CDR3 contains 15 residues. The CDR3 sequence: CASPGQGALGTEAFF. The CDR3 nucleotides are TGTGCCAGCCCGGGACAGGGGGCGCTGGGCACTGAAGCTTTCTTT.

The chain uses TRBV2 and TRBJ1-4; maybe TRBD1 (5 bases). Germline assignment: CDR1 SNHLY and CDR2 FYNNEI. The CDR3 consists of 13 residues. Trimming removed 4 bases at V and 6 bases at J, with 9 bases between. CDR3 amino acids: CASSGGVDEKLFF. The CDR3 nucleotides are TGTGCCAGCAGTGGGGGGGTTGATGAAAAACTGTTTTTT.